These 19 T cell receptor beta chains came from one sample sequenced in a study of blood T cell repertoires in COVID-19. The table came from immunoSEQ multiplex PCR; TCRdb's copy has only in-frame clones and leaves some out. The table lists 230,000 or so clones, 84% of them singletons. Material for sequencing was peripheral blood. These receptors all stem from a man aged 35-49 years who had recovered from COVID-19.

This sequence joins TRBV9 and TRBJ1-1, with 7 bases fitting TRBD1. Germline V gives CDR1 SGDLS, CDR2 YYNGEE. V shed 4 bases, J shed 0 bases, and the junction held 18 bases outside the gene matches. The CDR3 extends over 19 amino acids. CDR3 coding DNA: TGTGCCAGCAGCCCTCCCAACAGGGGAGGATTTGGGATGAACACTGAAGCTTTCTTT. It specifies CASSPPNRGGFGMNTEAFF.

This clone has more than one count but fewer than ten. CDR3 sequence reads: CASSQDPGGYNSPLHF. In DNA, the CDR3 is TGTGCCAGCAGCCAAGACCCGGGGGGCTATAATTCACCCCTCCACTTT. This chain links TRBV27 with TRBJ1-6, with D perhaps matching TRBD1 (5 bases). The germline CDR1 and CDR2 sequences are MNHEY and SMNVEV (reference sequence). The CDR3 sequence is 16 residues long. V lost 6 bases to trimming and J lost 3 bases, with 15 bases between them.

The CDR3 loop is CASSLAGQGGETQYF. The CDR3 DNA is TGCGCCAGCAGCTTGGCCGGCCAGGGTGGAGAGACCCAGTACTTC. The gene calls are TRBV5-1 and TRBJ2-5; the D gene is possibly TRBD1 (5 bases). CDR1 and CDR2 from the germline V gene are SGHRS and YFSETQ. The CDR3 totals 15 residues. V shed 0 bases and J shed 4 bases, with 13 bases lying between them. The whole variable domain, remainder taken from reference TRBV5-1 and TRBJ2-5, is KAGVTQTPRYLIKTRGQQVTLSCSPISGHRSVSWYQQTPGQGLQFLFEYFSETQRNKGNFPGRFSGRQFSNSRSEMNVSTLELGDSALYLCASSLAGQGGETQYFGPGTRLLVL.

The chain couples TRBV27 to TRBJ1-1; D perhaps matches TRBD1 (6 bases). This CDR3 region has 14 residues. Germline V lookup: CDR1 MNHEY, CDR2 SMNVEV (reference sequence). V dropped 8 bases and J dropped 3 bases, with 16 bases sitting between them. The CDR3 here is CASSQGRVDTEAFF. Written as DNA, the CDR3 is TGTGCCAGCTCACAGGGCAGAGTGGACACTGAAGCTTTCTTT.

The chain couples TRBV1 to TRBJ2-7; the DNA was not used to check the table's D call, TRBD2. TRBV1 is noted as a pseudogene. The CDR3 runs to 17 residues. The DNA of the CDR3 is TGCACCAGCAGCTATACTAGCGGGGGTATCCCCCCGGGGGAGCAGTACTTC. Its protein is CTSSYTSGGIPPGEQYF.

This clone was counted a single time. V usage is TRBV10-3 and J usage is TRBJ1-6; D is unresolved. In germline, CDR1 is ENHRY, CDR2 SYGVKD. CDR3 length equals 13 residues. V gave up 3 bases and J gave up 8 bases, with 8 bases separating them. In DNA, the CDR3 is TGTGCCATCAGTGAAGAGGAAGATTCACCCCTCCACTTT. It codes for CAISEEEDSPLHF.

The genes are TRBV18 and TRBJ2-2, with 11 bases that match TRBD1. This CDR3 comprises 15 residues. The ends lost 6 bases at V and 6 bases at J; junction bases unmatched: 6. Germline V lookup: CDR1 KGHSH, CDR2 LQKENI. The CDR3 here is CASSPGQGAAGELFF. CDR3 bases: TGTGCCAGCTCCCCCGGACAGGGGGCCGCCGGGGAGCTGTTTTTT.

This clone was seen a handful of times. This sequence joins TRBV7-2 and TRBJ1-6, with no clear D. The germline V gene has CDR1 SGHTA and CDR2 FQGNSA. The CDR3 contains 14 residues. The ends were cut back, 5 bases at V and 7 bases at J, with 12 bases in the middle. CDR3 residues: CASSLGGQNSPLHF. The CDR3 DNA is TGTGCCAGCAGCCTAGGAGGGCAGAATTCACCCCTCCACTTT.

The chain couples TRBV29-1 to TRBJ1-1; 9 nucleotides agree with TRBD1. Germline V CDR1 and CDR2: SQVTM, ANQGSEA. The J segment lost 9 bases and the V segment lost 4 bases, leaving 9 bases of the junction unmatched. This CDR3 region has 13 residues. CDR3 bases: TGCAGCGTTGCGGGGACAGGGAAATCTAAAGCTTTCTTT. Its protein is CSVAGTGKSKAFF.

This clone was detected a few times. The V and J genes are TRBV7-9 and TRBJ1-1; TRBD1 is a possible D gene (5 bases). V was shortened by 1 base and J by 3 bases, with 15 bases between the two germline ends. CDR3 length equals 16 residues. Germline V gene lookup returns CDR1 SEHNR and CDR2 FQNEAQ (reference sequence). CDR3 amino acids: CASSLVDRGADTEAFF. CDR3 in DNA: TGTGCCAGCAGCTTAGTTGATAGGGGCGCGGACACTGAAGCTTTCTTT.

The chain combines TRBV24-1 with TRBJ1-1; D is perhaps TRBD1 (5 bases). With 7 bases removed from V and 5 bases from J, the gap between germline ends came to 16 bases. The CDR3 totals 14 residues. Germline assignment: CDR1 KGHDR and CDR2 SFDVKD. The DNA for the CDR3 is TGTGCCACCAGGTCCGGCGGGGGGGAAACTGAAGCTTTCTTT. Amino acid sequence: CATRSGGGETEAFF.

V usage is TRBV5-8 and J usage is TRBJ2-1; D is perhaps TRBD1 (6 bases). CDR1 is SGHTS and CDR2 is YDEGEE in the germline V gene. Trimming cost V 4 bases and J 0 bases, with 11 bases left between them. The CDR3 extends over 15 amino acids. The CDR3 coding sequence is TGTGCCAGCAGCGCCGGGACACTCTCCTACAATGAGCAGTTCTTC. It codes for CASSAGTLSYNEQFF. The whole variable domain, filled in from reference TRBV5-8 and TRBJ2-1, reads EAGVTQSPTHLIKTRGQQATLRCSPISGHTSVYWYQQALGLGLQFLLWYDEGEERNRGNFPPRFSGRQFPNYSSELNVNALELEDSALYLCASSAGTLSYNEQFFGPGTRLTVL.

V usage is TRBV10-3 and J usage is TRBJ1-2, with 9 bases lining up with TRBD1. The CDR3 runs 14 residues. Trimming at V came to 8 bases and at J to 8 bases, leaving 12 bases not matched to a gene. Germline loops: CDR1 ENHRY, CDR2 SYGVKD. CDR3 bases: TGTGCCATCCGAGACAGGGGGATCTTTCACGGCTACACCTTC. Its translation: CAIRDRGIFHGYTF.

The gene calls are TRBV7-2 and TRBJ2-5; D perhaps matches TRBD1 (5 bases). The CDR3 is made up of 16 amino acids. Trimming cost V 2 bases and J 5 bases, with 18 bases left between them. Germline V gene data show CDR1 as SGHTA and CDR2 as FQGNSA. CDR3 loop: CASSLFGQNAPETQYF. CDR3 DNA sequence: TGTGCCAGCAGCTTATTTGGACAAAACGCACCCGAGACCCAGTACTTC.

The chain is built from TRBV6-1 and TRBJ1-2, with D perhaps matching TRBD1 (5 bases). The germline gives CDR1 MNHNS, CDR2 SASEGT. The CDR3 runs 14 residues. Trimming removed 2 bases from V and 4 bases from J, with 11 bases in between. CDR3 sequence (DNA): TGTGCCAGCAGTGAACCGCAGGGAGGCTATGGCTACACCTTC. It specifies CASSEPQGGYGYTF.

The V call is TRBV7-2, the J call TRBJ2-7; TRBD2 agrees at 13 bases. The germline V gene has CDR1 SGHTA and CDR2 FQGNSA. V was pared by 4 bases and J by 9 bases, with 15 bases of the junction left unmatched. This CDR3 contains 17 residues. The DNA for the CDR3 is TGTGCCAGCAGCTCTGCCCCTACTAGCGGGGGGGTACGACGGCAGTACTTC. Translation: CASSSAPTSGGVRRQYF.

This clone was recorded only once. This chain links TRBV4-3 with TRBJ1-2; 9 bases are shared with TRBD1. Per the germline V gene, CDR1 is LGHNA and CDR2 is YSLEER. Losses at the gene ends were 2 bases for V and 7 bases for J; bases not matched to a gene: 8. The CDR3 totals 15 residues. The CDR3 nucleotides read TGCGCCAGCAGCCAACGTCCGGGACAGGGCCGTGGCTACACCTTC. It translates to CASSQRPGQGRGYTF.

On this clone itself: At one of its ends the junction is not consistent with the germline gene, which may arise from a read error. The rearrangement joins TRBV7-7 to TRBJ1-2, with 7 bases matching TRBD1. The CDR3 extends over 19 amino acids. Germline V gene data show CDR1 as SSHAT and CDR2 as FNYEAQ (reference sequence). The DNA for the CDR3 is TGTGCTAGCAGCTTTAAGGTCGTCGGACAGGAGACGACTAACTATGGCTACACCTTC. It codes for CASSFKVVGQETTNYGYTF.

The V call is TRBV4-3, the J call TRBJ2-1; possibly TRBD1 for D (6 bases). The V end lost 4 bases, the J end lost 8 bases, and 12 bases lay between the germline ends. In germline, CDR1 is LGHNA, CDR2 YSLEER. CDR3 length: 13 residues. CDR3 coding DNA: TGCGCCAGCAGCCTGACTGGGGGCCATGAGCAGTTCTTC. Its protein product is CASSLTGGHEQFF.